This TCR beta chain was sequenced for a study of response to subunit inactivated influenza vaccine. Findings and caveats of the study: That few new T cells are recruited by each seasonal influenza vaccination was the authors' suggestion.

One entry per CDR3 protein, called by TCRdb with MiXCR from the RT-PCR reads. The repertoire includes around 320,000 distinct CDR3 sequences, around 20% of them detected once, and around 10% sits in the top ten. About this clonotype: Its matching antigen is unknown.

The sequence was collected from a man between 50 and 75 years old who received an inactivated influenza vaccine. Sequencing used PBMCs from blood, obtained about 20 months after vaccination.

This chain's CDR3 is CASSLALGRHSNQPQHF. In nucleotides, the CDR3 is TGTGCCAGCAGTTTAGCGCTGGGGAGGCATAGCAATCAGCCCCAGCATTTT. The rearrangement uses TRBV12-3 or TRBV12-4 and TRBJ1-5; D is ambiguous. The V and J ends lost 0 bases and 0 bases respectively, with 12 bases between them. There are 17 residues in the CDR3.